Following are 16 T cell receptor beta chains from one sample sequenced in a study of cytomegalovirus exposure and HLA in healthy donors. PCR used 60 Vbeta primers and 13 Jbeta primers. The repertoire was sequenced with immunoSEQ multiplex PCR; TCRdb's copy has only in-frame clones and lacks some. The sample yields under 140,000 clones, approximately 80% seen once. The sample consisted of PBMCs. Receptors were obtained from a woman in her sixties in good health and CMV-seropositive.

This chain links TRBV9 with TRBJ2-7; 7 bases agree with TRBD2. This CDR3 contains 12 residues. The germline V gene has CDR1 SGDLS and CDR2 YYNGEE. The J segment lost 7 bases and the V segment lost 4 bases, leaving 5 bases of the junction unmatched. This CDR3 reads CASSYPGGEQYF. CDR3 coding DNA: TGTGCCAGCAGCTACCCCGGGGGGGAGCAGTACTTC.

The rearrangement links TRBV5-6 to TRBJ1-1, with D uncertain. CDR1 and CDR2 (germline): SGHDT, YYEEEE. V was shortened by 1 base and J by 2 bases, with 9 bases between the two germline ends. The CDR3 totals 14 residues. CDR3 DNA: TGTGCCAGCAGCTTGAATCGGAGAAACACTGAAGCTTTCTTT. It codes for CASSLNRRNTEAFF.

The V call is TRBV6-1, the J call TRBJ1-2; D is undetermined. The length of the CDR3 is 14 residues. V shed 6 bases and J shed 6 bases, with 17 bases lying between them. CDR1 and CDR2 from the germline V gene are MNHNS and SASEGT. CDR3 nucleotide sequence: TGTGCCAGCAGGGCCTTGGACGGAGGGCATGGCTACACCTTC. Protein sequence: CASRALDGGHGYTF.

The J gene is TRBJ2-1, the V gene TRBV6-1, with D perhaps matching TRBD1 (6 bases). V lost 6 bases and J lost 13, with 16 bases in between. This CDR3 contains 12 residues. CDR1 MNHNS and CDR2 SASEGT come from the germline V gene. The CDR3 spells CASSLPGAGQFF. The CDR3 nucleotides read TGTGCCAGCAGCCTCCCAGGGGCGGGCCAGTTCTTC.

CDR3 coding DNA: TGTGCCAGCAGCTCAAAGTATTTGGCGGGACAGGGGGCCTACGAGCAGTACTTC. Translating it yields CASSSKYLAGQGAYEQYF. The chain uses TRBV13 and TRBJ2-7; 11 bases map to TRBD1. Germline V CDR1 and CDR2: PRHDT, FYEKMQ (reference sequence). Germline trimming cut 4 bases from V and 2 bases from J; bases unmatched to any gene: 13. The CDR3 sequence is 18 residues long.

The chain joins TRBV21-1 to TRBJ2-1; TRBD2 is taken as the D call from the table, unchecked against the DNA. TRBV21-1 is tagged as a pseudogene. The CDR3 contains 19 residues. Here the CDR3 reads CASNPGTSGPSSSYNEQFF. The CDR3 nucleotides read TGTGCCAGCAACCCCGGGACTAGCGGACCATCTAGCTCCTACAATGAGCAGTTCTTC.

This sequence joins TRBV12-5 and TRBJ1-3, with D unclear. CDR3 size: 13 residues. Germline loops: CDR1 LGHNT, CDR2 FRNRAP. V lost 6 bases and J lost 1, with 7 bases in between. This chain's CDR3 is CASGFYSGNTIYF. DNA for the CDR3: TGTGCTAGTGGATTTTATTCTGGAAACACCATATATTTT.

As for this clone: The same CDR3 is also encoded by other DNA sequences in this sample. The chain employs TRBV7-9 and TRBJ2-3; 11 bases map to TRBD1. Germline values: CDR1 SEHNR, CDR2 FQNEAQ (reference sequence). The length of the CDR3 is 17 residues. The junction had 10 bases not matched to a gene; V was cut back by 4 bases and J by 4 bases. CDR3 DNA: TGTGCCAGCAGCTCACCCTCCGGGACAGGGGGGGCAGATACGCAGTATTTT. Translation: CASSSPSGTGGADTQYF.

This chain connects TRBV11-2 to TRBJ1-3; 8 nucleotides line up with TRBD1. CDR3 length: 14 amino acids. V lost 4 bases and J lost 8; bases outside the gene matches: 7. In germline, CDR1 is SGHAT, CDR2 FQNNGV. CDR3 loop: CASSSDRDTDTIYF. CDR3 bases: TGTGCCAGCAGCTCGGACAGGGACACAGACACCATATATTTT. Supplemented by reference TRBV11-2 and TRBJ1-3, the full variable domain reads EAGVAQSPRYKIIEKRQSVAFWCNPISGHATLYWYQQILGQGPKLLIQFQNNGVVDDSQLPKDRFSAERLKGVDSTLKIQPAKLEDSAVYLCASSSDRDTDTIYFGEGSWLTVV.

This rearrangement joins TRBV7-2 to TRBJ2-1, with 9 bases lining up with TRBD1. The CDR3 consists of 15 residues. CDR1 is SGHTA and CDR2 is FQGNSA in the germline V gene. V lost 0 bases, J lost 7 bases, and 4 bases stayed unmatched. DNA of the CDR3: TGTGCCAGCAGCTTAGCGCGACAGGGGGGGAATGAGCAGTTCTTC. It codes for CASSLARQGGNEQFF.

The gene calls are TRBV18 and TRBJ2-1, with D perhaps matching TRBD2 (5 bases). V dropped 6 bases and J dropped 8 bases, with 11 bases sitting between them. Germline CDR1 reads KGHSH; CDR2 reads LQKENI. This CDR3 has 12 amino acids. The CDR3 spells CASSDGVYEQFF. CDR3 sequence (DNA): TGTGCCAGCTCCGACGGGGTCTATGAGCAGTTCTTC.

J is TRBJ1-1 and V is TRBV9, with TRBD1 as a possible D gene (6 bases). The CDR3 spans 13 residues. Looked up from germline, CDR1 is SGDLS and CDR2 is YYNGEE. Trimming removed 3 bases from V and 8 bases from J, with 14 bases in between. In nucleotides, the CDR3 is TGTGCCAGCAGCGCACCGGACAGCACCGAAGCTTTCTTT. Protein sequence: CASSAPDSTEAFF.

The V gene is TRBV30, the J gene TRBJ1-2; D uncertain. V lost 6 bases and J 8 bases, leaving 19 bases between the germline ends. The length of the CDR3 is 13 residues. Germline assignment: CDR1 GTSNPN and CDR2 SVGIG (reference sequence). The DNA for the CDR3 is TGTGCCTGTCCGGGAGCTCCTTTCCGAGGCTACACCTTC. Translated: CACPGAPFRGYTF.

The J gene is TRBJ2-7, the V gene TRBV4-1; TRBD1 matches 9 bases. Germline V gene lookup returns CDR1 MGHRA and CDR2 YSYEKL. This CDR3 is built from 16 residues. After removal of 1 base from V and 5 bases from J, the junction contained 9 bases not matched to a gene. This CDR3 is CASSQALDRGGDEQYF. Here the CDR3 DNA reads TGCGCCAGCAGCCAAGCCCTGGACAGGGGAGGCGACGAGCAGTACTTC.

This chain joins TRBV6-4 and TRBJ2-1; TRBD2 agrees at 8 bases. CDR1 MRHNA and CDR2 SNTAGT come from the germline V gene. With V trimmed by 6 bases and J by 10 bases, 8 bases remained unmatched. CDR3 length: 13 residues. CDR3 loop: CASSAGGPGEQFF. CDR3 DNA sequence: TGTGCCAGCAGCGCGGGGGGCCCCGGGGAGCAGTTCTTC.

CDR3 bases: TGTGCCAGCAGCCAAGGGGCCCAAGAGACCCAGTACTTC. Its protein is CASSQGAQETQYF. The chain uses TRBV14 and TRBJ2-5; no clear D. The CDR3 runs to 13 residues. Trimming left V 1 base short and J 1 base short, with 4 bases between. The V gene's germline CDR1 is SGHDN and CDR2 FVKESK.